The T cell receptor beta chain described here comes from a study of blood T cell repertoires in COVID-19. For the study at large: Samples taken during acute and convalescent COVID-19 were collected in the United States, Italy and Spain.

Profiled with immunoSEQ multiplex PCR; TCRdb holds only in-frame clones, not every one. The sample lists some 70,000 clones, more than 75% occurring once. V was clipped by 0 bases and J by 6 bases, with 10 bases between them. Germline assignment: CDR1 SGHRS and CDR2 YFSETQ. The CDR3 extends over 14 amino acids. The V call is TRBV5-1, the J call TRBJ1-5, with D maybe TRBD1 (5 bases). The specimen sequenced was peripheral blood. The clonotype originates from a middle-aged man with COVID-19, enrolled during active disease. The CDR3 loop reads CASSLAGEGQPQHF. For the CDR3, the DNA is TGCGCCAGCAGCTTGGCGGGGGAGGGTCAGCCCCAGCATTTT.